Each of the 29 T cell receptor beta chains below was sequenced from the same sample in a study of shared clonotypes between healthy human individuals. Data came from immunoSEQ multiplex PCR; TCRdb stores just in-frame clones and leaves some out. The sample includes about 1 million clones, approximately 80% of them seen just once. The sequenced material came from memory CD4+ T cells from PBMCs. Indicated subset: CD45RA-negative fraction. Receptors originate from a man aged 18 to 29 in good health. Some clones in this sample may be carry-over from other donors' samples.

This chain uses TRBV5-1 with TRBJ2-3; TRBD2 matches at 7 bases. J was trimmed by 4 bases and V by 2 bases; bases with no gene match: 4. The CDR3 consists of 14 residues. Germline CDR1 reads SGHRS; CDR2 reads YFSETQ. CDR3 residues: CASSLSGVSDTQYF. The CDR3 DNA reads as TGCGCCAGCAGCTTAAGCGGGGTTTCAGATACGCAGTATTTT.

This clone has a single count. The rearrangement uses TRBV5-4 and TRBJ2-7, with TRBD2 matching over 8 bases. J was trimmed by 6 bases and V by 4 bases; bases with no gene match: 12. This CDR3 has 15 amino acids. In germline, CDR1 is SGHNT, CDR2 YYREEE (reference sequence). In DNA form, the CDR3 reads TGTGCCAGCAGCCGAGGTACCCAGCGGGGGCTCGAGCAGTACTTC. Translated: CASSRGTQRGLEQYF.

CDR3 sequence (DNA): TGTGCCAGCAGTTTATCTGTGGCAGGTAGGGAGCAGTACTTC. As protein: CASSLSVAGREQYF. The V call is TRBV28, the J call TRBJ2-7; D ambiguous. Per germline, CDR1 MDHEN and CDR2 SYDVKM. V lost 1 base and J lost 7, with 14 bases in between. This CDR3 has 14 amino acids. The whole variable domain, remainder taken from reference TRBV28 and TRBJ2-7, is DVKVTQSSRYLVKRTGEKVFLECVQDMDHENMFWYRQDPGLGLRLIYFSYDVKMKEKGDIPEGYSVSREKKERFSLILESASTNQTSMYLCASSLSVAGREQYFGPGTRLTVT.

The CDR3, as DNA: TGTGCCAGCCGGACAGGGGGCCCCTACGAGCAGTACTTC. This codes for CASRTGGPYEQYF. The V gene is TRBV28, the J gene TRBJ2-7, with TRBD1 matching over 11 bases. Germline CDR1 reads MDHEN; CDR2 reads SYDVKM. CDR3 size: 13 residues. V dropped 8 bases and J dropped 2; count of bases not matched to a gene: 2.

The V and J genes are TRBV2 and TRBJ1-3; D is ambiguous. Germline loops: CDR1 SNHLY, CDR2 FYNNEI. V gave up 3 bases and J gave up 3 bases, with 0 bases separating them. The CDR3 covers 11 residues. CDR3 sequence (DNA): TGTGCCAGCAGTGATGGAAACACCATATATTTT. Amino acid sequence: CASSDGNTIYF.

V gene TRBV9 combines with J gene TRBJ1-2, with a tentative D call TRBD1 (6 bases). V was cut by 0 bases and J by 7 bases, with 19 bases left in between. Germline V CDR1 and CDR2: SGDLS, YYNGEE. The CDR3 loop spans 16 amino acids. The CDR3 loop reads CASSVDTGPLFSGYTF. The CDR3 nucleotides read TGTGCCAGCAGCGTAGATACAGGGCCCCTCTTTTCTGGCTACACCTTC. The variable domain in full, with the rest retrieved from reference TRBV9 and TRBJ1-2, is DSGVTQTPKHLITATGQRVTLRCSPRSGDLSVYWYQQSLDQGLQFLIQYYNGEERAKGNILERFSAQQFPDLHSELNLSSLELGDSALYFCASSVDTGPLFSGYTFGSGTRLTVV.

The chain joins TRBV11-1 to TRBJ2-2; TRBD1 might be the D (6 bases). CDR3 length: 16 residues. CDR1 SGHAT and CDR2 FQDESV come from the germline V gene (reference sequence). V shed 5 bases and J shed 0 bases, with 13 bases lying between them. The CDR3 DNA reads as TGTGCCAGCAGCACCCGGACAGCCCCGAACACCGGGGAGCTGTTTTTT. Encoded protein: CASSTRTAPNTGELFF.

V usage is TRBV5-1 and J usage is TRBJ1-4; D perhaps matches TRBD1 (6 bases). The CDR3 covers 15 residues. The ends were cut back, 4 bases at V and 6 bases at J, with 16 bases in the middle. Germline lookup yields CDR1 SGHRS and CDR2 YFSETQ. CDR3 in amino acids: CASSPRGGGDEKLFF. CDR3 nucleotides: TGCGCCAGCAGCCCGAGAGGGGGGGGCGATGAAAAACTGTTTTTT.

This clone was seen once. The gene calls are TRBV12-5 and TRBJ2-1; 7 nucleotides line up with TRBD1. V gave up 2 bases and J gave up 4 bases; unmatched junction bases: 2. The CDR3 totals 14 residues. CDR1 is LGHNT, CDR2 FRNRAP, per germline. The CDR3 DNA follows: TGTGCTAGTGGTTTGTCGACAGGGTACAATGAGCAGTTCTTC. Amino acids: CASGLSTGYNEQFF.

Concerning this clone itself: A much larger clone lies one base from this, so it may be a read error. J is TRBJ2-7 and V is TRBV11-2; D remains unclear. The germline V gene has CDR1 SGHAT and CDR2 FQNNGV. V lost 5 bases and J lost 0, with 8 bases in between. The CDR3 length is 13 residues. This CDR3 is CASSPQSSYEQYF. The CDR3, as DNA: TGTGCCAGCAGCCCCCAGAGCTCCTACGAGCAGTACTTC.

This sequence joins TRBV4-2 and TRBJ2-1; 7 bases map to TRBD2. Germline trimming cut 2 bases from V and 1 base from J; bases unmatched to any gene: 8. Germline loops: CDR1 LGHNA, CDR2 YNFKEQ. The CDR3 contains 17 residues. CDR3 sequence: CASSQSGRARSYNEQFF. In nucleotides, the CDR3 is TGTGCCAGCAGCCAAAGTGGGAGGGCCCGATCCTACAATGAGCAGTTCTTC.

This chain uses TRBV28 with TRBJ1-3; D may be TRBD1 (6 bases). Germline values: CDR1 MDHEN, CDR2 SYDVKM. This CDR3 has 16 residues. Trimming shortened V by 6 bases and J by 0 bases, and 15 bases separated the two germline ends. The CDR3 is CASRNGGDISGNTIYF. As DNA, the CDR3 is TGTGCCAGCAGAAACGGAGGGGACATCTCTGGAAACACCATATATTTT.

This chain joins TRBV11-2 and TRBJ2-7, with TRBD1 matching 7 bases. J lost 5 bases, V lost 8 bases, and 6 bases had no gene match. CDR1 is SGHAT, CDR2 FQNNGV, per germline. CDR3 length: 12 amino acids. The DNA of the CDR3 is TGTGCCAGCCGACAGGGTTTGCACGAGCAGTACTTC. This encodes CASRQGLHEQYF.

The chain uses TRBV7-2 and TRBJ1-3; D is undetermined. Germline CDR1 SGHTA, CDR2 FQGNSA. V was shortened by 5 bases and J by 0 bases, with 8 bases between the two germline ends. CDR3 length: 14 residues. In nucleotides, the CDR3 is TGTGCCAGCAGCCCCAATGGCTCTGGAAACACCATATATTTT. This translates into CASSPNGSGNTIYF.

The rearrangement uses TRBV7-8 and TRBJ2-7; TRBD2 matches at 9 bases. Germline trimming cut 1 base from V and 4 bases from J; bases unmatched to any gene: 2. CDR3 length: 14 amino acids. Germline lookup yields CDR1 SGHVS and CDR2 FQNEAQ. This CDR3 is CASSLGGLAYEQYF. Here the CDR3 DNA reads TGTGCCAGCAGCTTAGGGGGACTAGCTTACGAGCAGTACTTC.

V and J are TRBV28 and TRBJ1-2; 7 bases line up with TRBD1. V lost 6 bases, J lost 6 bases, and 7 bases stayed unmatched. The CDR3 sequence is 13 residues long. Germline CDR1 MDHEN, CDR2 SYDVKM. CDR3 in DNA: TGTGCCAGCAGACCGACAGGGCAGGATGGCTACACCTTC. Translation gives CASRPTGQDGYTF.

The chain links TRBV7-2 to TRBJ2-1, with D unresolved. The CDR3 loop spans 11 amino acids. Germline CDR1 and CDR2: SGHTA and FQGNSA. V was shortened by 3 bases and J by 8 bases, with 5 bases between the two germline ends. The CDR3 is CASSFFDEQFF. CDR3 in DNA: TGTGCCAGCAGCTTTTTCGATGAGCAGTTCTTC.

This sequence joins TRBV28 and TRBJ1-5, with unresolved D. Germline V gives CDR1 MDHEN, CDR2 SYDVKM. V was trimmed by 11 bases and J by 0 bases, leaving 14 bases between them. The CDR3 spans 14 residues. The DNA for the CDR3 is TGTGCCGTCCAGCGGGGAGTTAGCAATCAGCCCCAGCATTTT. This gives the protein CAVQRGVSNQPQHF.

This sequence joins TRBV10-2 and TRBJ1-2, with D maybe TRBD1 (5 bases). This CDR3 region has 17 residues. V dropped 0 bases and J dropped 2 bases, with 16 bases sitting between them. The V gene's germline CDR1 is WSHSY and CDR2 SAAADI. CDR3 amino acids: CASSESKPGRTNYGYTF. CDR3 in DNA: TGCGCCAGCAGTGAGTCGAAACCAGGGCGAACCAACTATGGCTACACCTTC.

The chain is built from TRBV19 and TRBJ1-1; D might be TRBD1 (5 bases). The V end was cut by 6 bases, the J end by 3 bases, with 11 bases between. This CDR3 has 13 residues. Germline V CDR1 and CDR2: LNHDA, SQIVND (reference sequence). CDR3 sequence (DNA): TGTGCCAGTAGCCCCAGGGAGTACACTGAAGCTTTCTTT. Its protein is CASSPREYTEAFF.

The J gene is TRBJ1-2, the V gene TRBV2; a possible D gene is TRBD1 (5 bases). V was shortened by 4 bases and J by 4 bases, with 13 bases between the two germline ends. This CDR3 contains 14 residues. CDR1 and CDR2 from the germline V gene are SNHLY and FYNNEI. The CDR3 reads CASSAGPHFYGYTF. DNA for the CDR3: TGTGCCAGCAGTGCAGGGCCTCATTTCTATGGCTACACCTTC.

This clone occurred many times. V and J are TRBV28 and TRBJ2-7; D call uncertain. The CDR3 spans 13 residues. Germline V CDR1 and CDR2: MDHEN, SYDVKM. V was cut by 6 bases and J by 0 bases, with 9 bases left in between. The CDR3 DNA is TGTGCCAGCAGGGGCCCTAGCTCCTACGAGCAGTACTTC. Protein: CASRGPSSYEQYF.

In its sample, this clone was seen once. The chain employs TRBV5-4 and TRBJ2-3, with 7 bases that match TRBD2. V dropped 7 bases and J dropped 0; count of bases not matched to a gene: 11. The CDR3 sequence is 16 residues long. Germline V gene lookup returns CDR1 SGHNT and CDR2 YYREEE (reference sequence). The CDR3 coding sequence is TGTGCCAGCCGTCGTCAGGCTAGCGGAAGCACAGATACGCAGTATTTT. Translated: CASRRQASGSTDTQYF. The full variable domain, in which reference TRBV5-4 and TRBJ2-3 provide the parts outside the CDR3, is ETGVTQSPTHLIKTRGQQVTLRCSSQSGHNTVSWYQQALGQGPQFIFQYYREEENGRGNFPPRFSGLQFPNYSSELNVNALELDDSALYLCASRRQASGSTDTQYFGPGTRLTVL.

This clone was seen only a few times. This chain links TRBV7-9 with TRBJ1-1; D ambiguous. The V end was cut by 3 bases, the J end by 1 base, with 6 bases between. The CDR3 extends over 13 amino acids. Germline assignment: CDR1 SEHNR and CDR2 FQNEAQ (reference sequence). The DNA of the CDR3 is TGTGCCAGCAGCTTCCACGAGAACACTGAAGCTTTCTTT. It translates to CASSFHENTEAFF.

The V call is TRBV28, the J call TRBJ1-2, with 9 bases fitting TRBD1. V was clipped by 6 bases and J by 4 bases; unmatched bases: 9. CDR3 length: 15 amino acids. Per germline, CDR1 MDHEN and CDR2 SYDVKM. The CDR3, as DNA: TGTGCCAGCAGCTACGGGACAGGGTACAGCTATGGCTACACCTTC. This gives the protein CASSYGTGYSYGYTF.

There are a few counts of this clone. The V call is TRBV30, the J call TRBJ1-1, with TRBD1 as a possible D gene (5 bases). The V gene lost 3 bases and the J gene lost 4 bases, with 12 bases spanning the gap. This CDR3 region has 13 residues. From germline, CDR1 is GTSNPN and CDR2 SVGIG (reference sequence). Written as DNA, the CDR3 is TGTGCCTGGAGGTTCCGGGGGGGCACTGAAGCTTTCTTT. Translated, it gives CAWRFRGGTEAFF.

This clone was found many times. The chain recombines TRBV4-1 with TRBJ1-1; D ambiguous. The germline CDR1 and CDR2 sequences are MGHRA and YSYEKL. V lost 0 bases to trimming and J lost 6 bases, with 14 bases between them. This CDR3 contains 15 residues. CDR3 sequence reads: CASSQDGWRISEAFF. The CDR3 region has the DNA TGCGCCAGCAGCCAAGACGGTTGGAGGATCTCTGAAGCTTTCTTT.

The rearrangement uses TRBV11-2 and TRBJ2-2; the match to TRBD1 covers 7 bases. This CDR3 has 15 amino acids. Losses at the gene ends were 0 bases for V and 3 bases for J; bases not matched to a gene: 1. Germline CDR1 and CDR2: SGHAT and FQNNGV. The CDR3 sequence: CASSLETGYTGELFF. As DNA, the CDR3 is TGTGCCAGCAGCTTAGAGACAGGGTACACCGGGGAGCTGTTTTTT.

V and J are TRBV7-8 and TRBJ1-2; no definite D call. The germline V and J ends were trimmed by 2 bases and 0 bases, with 13 bases remaining between them. Germline values: CDR1 SGHVS, CDR2 FQNEAQ. The CDR3 loop spans 16 amino acids. CDR3 loop: CASSLRGQAANYGYTF. The CDR3 coding sequence is TGTGCCAGCAGCTTACGAGGGCAAGCTGCTAACTATGGCTACACCTTC. The entire variable domain, with the rest obtained from reference TRBV7-8 and TRBJ1-2, is as follows: GAGVSQSPRYKVAKRGQDVALRCDPISGHVSLFWYQQALGQGPEFLTYFQNEAQLDKSGLPSDRFFAERPEGSVSTLKIQRTQQEDSAVYLCASSLRGQAANYGYTFGSGTRLTVV.